Following are 10 T cell receptor beta chains from one sample sequenced in a study of tumor-infiltrating lymphocytes in primary liver carcinoma. Extraction also yielded germline DNA, while blood RNA was obtained from unsorted whole blood. TCR beta cDNA was reverse-transcribed from 500 ng of total RNA. The reaction used a constant-region primer and ProtoScript II reverse transcriptase. Researchers made the TCR beta libraries by running three nested multiplex PCR rounds with slightly modified ARM-PCR. The study ran its first two PCR rounds for roughly 11 cycles each, using TRBV1-TRBV30 forward primers and a C-beta reverse primer. TCRdb processed the multiplex PCR reads anew with MiXCR; each CDR3 protein has one entry. Seen here are a few hundred thousand distinct CDR3 sequences, 50% to 75% observed once, and the top ten hold approximately 15%. The specimen sequenced was peripheral blood. These receptors came from a woman aged 25 to 39 with primary liver carcinoma and hepatitis B virus infection.

This clonotype has more than one count but fewer than ten. V usage is TRBV5-5 and J usage is TRBJ2-6; D is uncertain. Trimming shortened V by 2 bases and J by 6 bases, and 15 bases separated the two germline ends. This CDR3 contains 16 residues. Germline V gene sequence: CDR1 SGHKS, CDR2 YYEKEE (reference sequence). CDR3 nucleotide sequence: TGTGCCAGCAGCTTAGTTTTGTGGGGTAAGGCCAACGTCCTGACTTTC. Protein sequence: CASSLVLWGKANVLTF.

A word on this clonotype: Germline is not matched at one junction end, which may reflect a read error. The chain links TRBV11-2 to TRBJ2-1; unclear D gene. There are 11 residues in the CDR3. Germline values: CDR1 SGHAT, CDR2 FQNNGV. The CDR3 region has the DNA TGTGCCAACAGCCCGTACAATGAGCAGCTCTTC. It yields the protein CANSPYNEQLF. Full variable domain (remainder filled in from reference TRBV11-2 and TRBJ2-1): EAGVAQSPRYKIIEKRQSVAFWCNPISGHATLYWYQQILGQGPKLLIQFQNNGVVDDSQLPKDRFSAERLKGVDSTLKIQPAKLEDSAVYLCANSPYNEQLFGPGTRLTVL.

The table lists this clonotype with a few counts. The CDR3 protein is CASKCQPQHF. The CDR3, as DNA: TGTGCCAGCAAATGTCAGCCCCAGCATTTT. The gene calls are TRBV7-8 and TRBJ1-5; the D is unclear. The ends were cut back, 7 bases at V and 6 bases at J, with 4 bases in the middle. There are 10 residues in the CDR3. Germline CDR1 reads SGHVS; CDR2 reads FQNEAQ.

The table lists this clonotype with a few counts. The chain carries TRBV12-3 or TRBV12-4 and TRBJ2-3; D remains ambiguous. This CDR3 is built from 14 residues. The ends were cut back, 3 bases at V and 2 bases at J, with 9 bases in the middle. CDR3 sequence reads: CASSFPPFTDTQYF. Here the CDR3 DNA reads TGTGCCAGCAGTTTTCCCCCCTTCACAGATACGCAGTATTTT.

Comments on this clonotype: The junction departs from germline at one end; a sequencing error may be responsible. V usage is TRBV6-1 and J usage is TRBJ1-1; D gene unclear. Germline V gene sequence: CDR1 MNHNS, CDR2 SASEGT. The CDR3 consists of 12 residues. CDR3 region: CASRGGRTEALF. The CDR3 coding sequence is TGTGCCAGCAGAGGAGGGCGTACTGAAGCTTTATTT.

This clonotype has only a few counts. V gene TRBV11-3 combines with J gene TRBJ2-1; 10 bases are shared with TRBD2. The germline V gene has CDR1 SGHNT and CDR2 YENEEA. After removal of 3 bases from V and 9 bases from J, the junction contained 5 bases not matched to a gene. This CDR3 is built from 14 residues. CDR3 sequence: CASSLLAGVGEQFF. In DNA, the CDR3 is TGTGCCAGCAGCTTGCTAGCGGGAGTTGGTGAGCAGTTCTTC.

This rearrangement joins TRBV25-1 to TRBJ2-2; either TRBD1 or TRBD2 may fit D (6 bases each). Trimming cost V 4 bases and J 9 bases, with 18 bases left between them. This CDR3 is 15 amino acids long. CDR1 and CDR2 from the germline V gene are MGHDK and SYGVNS. CDR3 in DNA: TGTGCCAGCAGTGCCGAAAATACAGGGAGGCGGGAGCTGTTTTTT. This encodes CASSAENTGRRELFF.

The J gene is TRBJ2-2, the V gene TRBV11-2; D may be TRBD2 (5 bases). The CDR3 sequence is 14 residues long. The germline gives CDR1 SGHAT, CDR2 FQNNGV. CDR3 residues: CVRSQREAGGELFF. In nucleotides, the CDR3 is TGTGTCAGAAGCCAAAGAGAGGCGGGCGGGGAGCTGTTTTTT.

Concerning this clonotype itself: The junction shows a germline mismatch at one end, possibly a read error. The chain carries TRBV12-3 or TRBV12-4 and TRBJ2-1, with D tentatively TRBD1 (5 bases). The CDR3 spans 13 residues. The CDR3 protein is CTSSPQGPHEQFF. The CDR3 DNA reads as TGTACCAGCAGTCCCCAGGGCCCTCACGAGCAGTTCTTC.

Of note for this clonotype: A junction end diverges from the germline sequence, so it may reflect a read error. The J gene is TRBJ2-5, the V gene TRBV5-1, with 12 bases fitting TRBD1. The CDR3 totals 16 residues. Germline CDR1 and CDR2: SGHRS and YFSETQ. In nucleotides, the CDR3 is TGCGCCAGCAGCACTACCGGGACAGGGGGCGCGGAGACTCAGCACTTC. It encodes CASSTTGTGGAETQHF.